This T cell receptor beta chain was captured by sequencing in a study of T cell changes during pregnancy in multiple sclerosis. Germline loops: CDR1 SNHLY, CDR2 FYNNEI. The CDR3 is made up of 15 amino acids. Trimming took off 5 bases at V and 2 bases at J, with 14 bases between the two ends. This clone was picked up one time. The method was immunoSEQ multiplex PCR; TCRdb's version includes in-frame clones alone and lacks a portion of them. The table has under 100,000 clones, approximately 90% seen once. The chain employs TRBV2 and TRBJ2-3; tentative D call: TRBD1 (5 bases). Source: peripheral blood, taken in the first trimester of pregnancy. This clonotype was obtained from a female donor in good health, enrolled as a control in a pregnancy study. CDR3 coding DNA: TGTGCCAGCAGTCGACAGCAATCCTTCACAGATACGCAGTATTTT. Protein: CASSRQQSFTDTQYF.